A single sample gave rise to the 22 T cell receptor beta chains below, sequenced in a study of T cells in Graves' hyperthyroidism and ophthalmopathy. RNA transcripts provided the source from which TCR beta CDR3 regions were amplified. A first-round RT-PCR of the TCR CDR3 used the HTBI primer set. TCRdb reprocessed the multiplex PCR reads via MiXCR and lists one record per CDR3 protein. The repertoire consists of about half a million distinct CDR3 sequences, with 22% occurring once and the leading ten covering approximately 49%. The sequencing input was blood. These TCRs come from a woman in her 70s with Graves' ophthalmopathy.

This clonotype was counted many times. Mismatch with germline at one junction end may stem from a read error. The chain links TRBV5-1 to TRBJ2-7; D remains ambiguous. Germline V CDR1 and CDR2: SGHRS, YFSETQ. The CDR3 has 14 amino acids. The CDR3 sequence is CASSLDGLSYEQYF. CDR3 nucleotides: TGTGCCAGCAGCTTAGACGGGCTGTCCTACGAGCAGTACTTC.

The chain carries TRBV10-3 and TRBJ2-3; 8 bases are shared with TRBD2. The CDR3 has 15 residues. The germline V gene encodes CDR1 ENHRY and CDR2 SYGVKD. V shed 6 bases and J 6 bases; nucleotides not matched to a gene: 11. CDR3 bases: TGTGCCATCAGCTCACGCAACGGGAGGGCCGATACGCAGTATTTT. It specifies CAISSRNGRADTQYF.

The genes are TRBV24-1 and TRBJ2-6; 8 bases fit TRBD1. CDR1 is KGHDR, CDR2 SFDVKD, per germline. The CDR3 length is 17 residues. Unmatched junction bases numbered 9, after V lost 7 bases and J lost 2 bases. CDR3 coding DNA: TGTGCCACCAGCTCCGGGACAGGTTTTACTGGGGCCAACGTCCTGACTTTC. This codes for CATSSGTGFTGANVLTF.

The sample holds a few counts of this clonotype. This chain uses TRBV10-1 with TRBJ2-7; a possible D gene is TRBD1 (6 bases). Germline CDR1 WNHNN, CDR2 SYGVQD (reference sequence). The CDR3 sequence is 16 residues long. V was cut by 3 bases and J by 5 bases, with 20 bases left in between. The CDR3 sequence is CASSDPPDSFDHEQYF. The DNA for the CDR3 is TGCGCCAGCAGTGACCCCCCGGACAGCTTTGACCACGAGCAGTACTTC.

The table lists this clonotype with many counts. The CDR3 loop reads CASSHLQWGGYTEAFF. In DNA form, the CDR3 reads TGTGCCAGCAGTCACCTTCAATGGGGCGGCTACACTGAAGCTTTCTTT. The rearrangement links TRBV27 to TRBJ1-1; D might be TRBD1 (5 bases). The length of the CDR3 is 16 residues. Trimming pared 5 bases from V and 3 bases from J, leaving 19 bases between. Germline CDR1 MNHEY, CDR2 SMNVEV (reference sequence).

This clonotype was seen a handful of times. The rearrangement uses TRBV7-9 and TRBJ2-1, with 9 bases aligning to TRBD1. V lost 4 bases, J lost 0 bases, and 4 bases stayed unmatched. The CDR3 extends over 16 amino acids. CDR1 is SEHNR, CDR2 FQNEAQ, per germline (reference sequence). The chain's CDR3 is CASSWTGVLSYNEQFF. The CDR3 DNA sequence: TGTGCCAGCAGCTGGACAGGGGTCCTCTCCTACAATGAGCAGTTCTTC.

The chain has TRBV12-3 or TRBV12-4 and TRBJ1-3, with TRBD1 as a possible D gene (6 bases). There are 13 residues in the CDR3. V dropped 7 bases and J dropped 3 bases, with 10 bases sitting between them. The chain's CDR3 is CASNLQGGNTIYF. CDR3 coding DNA: TGTGCCAGCAACCTACAGGGTGGAAACACCATATATTTT.

The chain carries TRBV24-1 and TRBJ2-7, with D unclear. The CDR3 has 15 residues. Germline CDR1 KGHDR, CDR2 SFDVKD. V was trimmed by 3 bases and J by 6 bases, leaving 17 bases between them. The CDR3 region is CATSDASWGTSEQYF. CDR3 nucleotides: TGTGCCACCAGTGATGCCTCCTGGGGAACCTCCGAGCAGTACTTC.

In regard to this clonotype: A read error is possible here, since a much larger clone lies one base away. V gene TRBV11-2 combines with J gene TRBJ2-7, with 8 bases matching TRBD2. This CDR3 has 14 amino acids. Germline assignment: CDR1 SGHAT and CDR2 FQNNGV. The DNA of the CDR3 is TGTGTCAGCAGCTTGAGCGGGAGTTCCAACGAGCAGTACTTC. Its protein is CVSSLSGSSNEQYF.

This clonotype was seen only a few times. The chain links TRBV27 to TRBJ1-4; the D gene is possibly TRBD1 (6 bases). The germline gives CDR1 MNHEY, CDR2 SMNVEV (reference sequence). V lost 8 bases and J 5 bases, leaving 15 bases between the germline ends. The CDR3 spans 14 residues. Here the CDR3 DNA reads TGTGCCAGCCCTAGGACAGTCTTAAATGAAAAACTGTTTTTT. It yields the protein CASPRTVLNEKLFF. The full variable domain, with the rest looked up from reference TRBV27 and TRBJ1-4, is EAQVTQNPRYLITVTGKKLTVTCSQNMNHEYMSWYRQDPGLGLRQIYYSMNVEVTDKGDVPEGYKVSRKEKRNFPLILESPSPNQTSLYFCASPRTVLNEKLFFGSGTQLSVL.

This clonotype was recorded once. The chain combines TRBV12-3 or TRBV12-4 with TRBJ1-2; D is possibly TRBD1 (5 bases). The CDR3 spans 17 residues. Trimming left V 5 bases short and J 0 bases short, with 19 bases between. CDR3 sequence: CASSDWGGIRTNYGYTF. For the CDR3, the DNA is TGTGCCAGCAGTGACTGGGGGGGTATACGGACTAACTATGGCTACACCTTC.

This clonotype was counted between two and nine times. J is TRBJ2-7 and V is TRBV6-2 or TRBV6-3, with 12 nucleotides matching TRBD1. The V and J ends lost 7 bases and 7 bases, in that order; junction bases with no gene match: 14. The germline V gene has CDR1 MNHEY and CDR2 SVGEGT. The CDR3 is 16 residues long. CDR3 in DNA: TGTGCCAGCAAGCCGAGCGGGACAGGGGGCTACGCGGAGCAGTACTTC. This gives the protein CASKPSGTGGYAEQYF.

The chain uses TRBV10-1 and TRBJ2-3, with D maybe TRBD2 (5 bases). The V gene lost 7 bases and the J gene lost 8 bases, with 13 bases spanning the gap. The germline CDR1 and CDR2 sequences are WNHNN and SYGVQD (reference sequence). The CDR3 covers 12 residues. CDR3 protein: CASKRTFSTQYF. CDR3 bases: TGCGCCAGCAAACGGACTTTCTCTACGCAGTATTTT.

This chain joins TRBV6-1 and TRBJ2-3; 7 bases map to TRBD1. The CDR3 length is 14 residues. The V gene end was trimmed by 8 bases and the J gene end by 0 bases; junction bases not matched to a gene: 5. Germline loops: CDR1 MNHNS, CDR2 SASEGT. CDR3: CASRQGRSTDTQYF. In nucleotides, the CDR3 is TGTGCCAGCCGACAGGGTAGGAGCACAGATACGCAGTATTTT.

The rearrangement uses TRBV7-9 and TRBJ2-5; D gene unclear. Trimming removed 3 bases at V and 5 bases at J, with 13 bases between. Germline assignment: CDR1 SEHNR and CDR2 FQNEAQ (reference sequence). The CDR3 extends over 14 amino acids. CDR3 sequence: CASSLSAPVETQYF. In DNA form, the CDR3 reads TGTGCCAGCAGCTTGTCCGCCCCCGTTGAGACCCAGTACTTC.

This clonotype was recorded at least ten times. This rearrangement joins TRBV29-1 to TRBJ2-5; D is unclear. V was cut by 5 bases and J by 2 bases, with 12 bases left in between. Germline CDR1 reads SQVTM; CDR2 reads ANQGSEA. CDR3 size: 13 residues. The CDR3 nucleotides are TGCAGCGTTAAGCCCCGGCTACAAGAGACCCAGTACTTC. Its translation is CSVKPRLQETQYF.

The chain is built from TRBV6-1 and TRBJ2-3; D unresolved. This CDR3 spans 14 amino acids. The germline V and J ends were trimmed by 7 bases and 0 bases, with 11 bases remaining between them. Germline values: CDR1 MNHNS, CDR2 SASEGT. The CDR3 loop reads CASTLTQSTDTQYF. CDR3 DNA sequence: TGTGCCAGCACCCTGACTCAGAGCACAGATACGCAGTATTTT.

The chain is built from TRBV10-1 and TRBJ2-1; D is ambiguous. The CDR3 extends over 14 amino acids. V was shortened by 8 bases and J by 0 bases, with 11 bases between the two germline ends. The germline CDR1 and CDR2 sequences are WNHNN and SYGVQD (reference sequence). Here the CDR3 reads CASSPAYSYNEQFF. The CDR3 DNA sequence: TGCGCCAGCTCCCCAGCGTACTCCTACAATGAGCAGTTCTTC.

A remark on this clonotype: A clone one base away is much larger, so this may be a read error. The chain carries TRBV7-9 and TRBJ2-7, with D possibly matching TRBD1 (5 bases). Trimming cost V 2 bases and J 6 bases, with 14 bases left between them. Germline V gene sequence: CDR1 SEHNR, CDR2 FQNEAQ (reference sequence). The CDR3 length is 14 residues. Written as DNA, the CDR3 is TGTGCCAGCAGCTTAAGGCAGGACACGTTCGAGCAGTACTTC. Protein product: CASSLRQDTFEQYF.

The rearrangement uses TRBV20-1 and TRBJ1-5; D perhaps matches TRBD1 (5 bases). The CDR3 is made up of 14 amino acids. Trimming took off 3 bases at V and 4 bases at J, with 13 bases between the two ends. Germline loops: CDR1 DFQATT, CDR2 SNEGSKA (reference sequence). The CDR3 DNA is TGCAGTGCTAGTTGGCAGGGTGGTAATCAGCCCCAGCATTTT. As protein: CSASWQGGNQPQHF.

In this sample, this clonotype turned up a few times. Here the CDR3 DNA reads TGTGCCAGCAGTTCGACATGGAACTATGGCTACACCTTC. Amino acids: CASSSTWNYGYTF. The rearrangement joins TRBV27 to TRBJ1-2; no reliable D call. CDR3 length: 13 amino acids. From germline, CDR1 is MNHEY and CDR2 SMNVEV (reference sequence). Trimming pared 4 bases from V and 2 bases from J, leaving 8 bases between.

This clonotype was recorded many times. The V call is TRBV7-2, the J call TRBJ2-3; D is unresolved. CDR1 SGHTA and CDR2 FQGNSA come from the germline V gene. The germline V and J ends were trimmed by 0 bases and 6 bases, with 13 bases remaining between them. CDR3 length equals 15 residues. CDR3 in amino acids: CASSLASQLGDTQYF. In DNA form, the CDR3 reads TGTGCCAGCAGCTTAGCGAGTCAGTTGGGGGATACGCAGTATTTT.